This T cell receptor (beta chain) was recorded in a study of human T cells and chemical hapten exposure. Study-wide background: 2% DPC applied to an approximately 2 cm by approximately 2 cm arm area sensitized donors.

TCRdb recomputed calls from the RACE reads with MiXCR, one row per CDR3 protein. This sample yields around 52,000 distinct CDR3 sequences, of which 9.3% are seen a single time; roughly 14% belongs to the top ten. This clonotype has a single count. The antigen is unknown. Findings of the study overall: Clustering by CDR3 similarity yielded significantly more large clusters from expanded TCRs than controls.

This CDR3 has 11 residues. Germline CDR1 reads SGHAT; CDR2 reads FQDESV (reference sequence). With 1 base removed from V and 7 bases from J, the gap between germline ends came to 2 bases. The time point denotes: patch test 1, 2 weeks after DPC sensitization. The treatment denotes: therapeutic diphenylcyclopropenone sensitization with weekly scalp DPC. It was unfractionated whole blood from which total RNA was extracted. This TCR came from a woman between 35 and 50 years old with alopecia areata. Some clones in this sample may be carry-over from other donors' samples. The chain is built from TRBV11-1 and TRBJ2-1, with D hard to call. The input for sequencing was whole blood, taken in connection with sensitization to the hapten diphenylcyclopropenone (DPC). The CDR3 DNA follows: TGTGCCAGCAGCTTAGTTAATGAGCAGTTCTTC. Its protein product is CASSLVNEQFF.